The next 14 T cell receptor beta chains were all read from a single sample in a study of molecular identifiers for immune sequencing clone quantification. TCRdb re-derived calls from the PCR reads in MiXCR, one entry per CDR3 protein. The sample records hundreds of thousands of distinct CDR3 sequences, around 20% being singletons. The sample comprised naive CD8+ T cells from blood, with Jurkat cell RNA spiked in. Sample subset: FACS-sorted CD8+CD4-CCR7+CD45RA+ naive T cells. Receptors were obtained from a human donor in good health. Some libraries in this study had Jurkat cell RNA spiked in.

This clonotype was observed many times. One end of the junction is discordant with germline, which a read error may explain. The chain links TRBV9 to TRBJ2-5; 8 nucleotides line up with TRBD1. The CDR3 extends over 14 amino acids. The germline V gene encodes CDR1 SGDLS and CDR2 YYNGEE. CDR3 protein: CASSAGTGQKTQYF. The CDR3 DNA sequence: TGTGCCAGCAGCGCCGGGACAGGCCAAAAGACCCAGTACTTC.

The genes are TRBV5-8 and TRBJ1-2; D gene unclear. V shed 0 bases and J shed 1 base, with 4 bases lying between them. This CDR3 is 13 amino acids long. Germline V gene lookup returns CDR1 SGHTS and CDR2 YDEGEE. The CDR3 bases are TGTGCCAGCAGCTTGGTCAATAACTATGGCTACACCTTC. This encodes CASSLVNNYGYTF.

Regarding this clonotype: Since a much larger clone is just one base distant, this may be a read error. In DNA, the CDR3 is TGCGCCAGCAGCTTGGACGGAAGCTCCTATAATACACCCCTCCACTTT. This sequence encodes CASSLDGSSYNTPLHF. This chain links TRBV5-1 with TRBJ1-6; no firm D call. The CDR3 contains 16 residues. The germline V gene has CDR1 SGHRS and CDR2 YFSETQ. Complete variable domain (other parts from reference TRBV5-1 and TRBJ1-6): KAGVTQTPRYLIKTRGQQVTLSCSPISGHRSVSWYQQTPGQGLQFLFEYFSETQRNKGNFPGRFSGRQFSNSRSEMNVSTLELGDSALYLCASSLDGSSYNTPLHFGNGTRLTVT.

This chain uses TRBV5-1 with TRBJ2-7, with 9 bases lining up with TRBD1. Germline CDR1 is SGHRS and CDR2 is YFSETQ. The CDR3 totals 16 residues. Trimming removed 0 bases from V and 6 bases from J; junction bases left unmatched: 10. The CDR3 sequence is CASSLGLRTGAGEQYF. The CDR3 nucleotides are TGCGCCAGCAGCTTGGGATTGCGGACAGGGGCCGGCGAGCAGTACTTC.

This clonotype showed up just a few times. The chain joins TRBV5-6 to TRBJ1-5, with TRBD1 as a possible D gene (5 bases). In germline, CDR1 is SGHDT, CDR2 YYEEEE. Trimming pared 2 bases from V and 5 bases from J, leaving 8 bases between. The length of the CDR3 is 13 residues. CDR3 loop: CASSFGGDQPQHF. CDR3 coding DNA: TGTGCCAGCAGCTTCGGGGGGGATCAGCCCCAGCATTTT.

The gene calls are TRBV9 and TRBJ2-5, with 7 bases that match TRBD1. The CDR3 extends over 15 amino acids. Germline loops: CDR1 SGDLS, CDR2 YYNGEE. Trimming took 3 bases from V and 5 from J; bases not matched to a gene: 10. CDR3 residues: CASSAGTVAVETQYF. The CDR3 DNA sequence: TGTGCCAGCAGCGCCGGGACAGTGGCGGTGGAGACCCAGTACTTC.

This clonotype was observed many times. This chain uses TRBV24-1 with TRBJ2-1, with D perhaps TRBD1 or TRBD2 (5 bases each). The CDR3 runs 16 residues. The V and J ends lost 3 bases and 8 bases respectively, with 19 bases between them. Germline-derived CDR1 and CDR2 are KGHDR and SFDVKD. CDR3 amino acids: CATSDGAGAGLHEQFF. DNA for the CDR3: TGTGCCACCAGTGATGGGGCCGGGGCAGGCCTCCATGAGCAGTTCTTC.

This clonotype was counted ten times or more. V and J are TRBV4-3 and TRBJ2-3; perhaps TRBD1 as D (5 bases). The CDR3 has 15 residues. The germline CDR1 and CDR2 sequences are LGHNA and YSLEER. Trimming stripped 0 bases from V and 4 bases from J, with 11 bases between. The CDR3 is CASSQDPRVSDTQYF. CDR3 coding DNA: TGCGCCAGCAGCCAAGATCCCAGGGTTTCAGATACGCAGTATTTT.

This clonotype was observed at least ten times. This chain uses TRBV19 with TRBJ1-5; the match to TRBD1 covers 9 bases. From germline, CDR1 is LNHDA and CDR2 SQIVND (reference sequence). The CDR3 consists of 18 residues. The V segment lost 4 bases and the J segment 0 bases; nucleotides outside the gene matches: 10. CDR3 in amino acids: CASSTTYGTGSSNQPQHF. CDR3 sequence (DNA): TGTGCCAGTAGTACTACCTATGGGACAGGGAGTAGCAATCAGCCCCAGCATTTT.

The chain carries TRBV3-1 and TRBJ2-7; a possible D gene is TRBD1 (5 bases). This CDR3 is 13 amino acids long. With 8 bases removed from V and 1 base from J, the gap between germline ends came to 12 bases. The germline CDR1 and CDR2 sequences are LGHDT and YNNKEL (reference sequence). CDR3 sequence reads: CASQGSWSYEQYF. The CDR3 region has the DNA TGTGCCAGCCAGGGTAGCTGGTCCTACGAGCAGTACTTC.

This clonotype was counted at least ten times. The chain recombines TRBV5-4 with TRBJ1-2, with TRBD1 identical over 7 bases. CDR3 length equals 18 residues. J lost 2 bases, V lost 4 bases, and 17 bases had no gene match. CDR1 and CDR2 (germline): SGHNT, YYREEE (reference sequence). CDR3 residues: CASSHRLGRQGSNYGYTF. The CDR3 DNA reads as TGTGCCAGCAGCCACCGGCTGGGACGACAGGGTTCAAACTATGGCTACACCTTC.

As to this clonotype: This could be a read error, since a much larger clone is one nucleotide away. V and J are TRBV30 and TRBJ1-1, with 7 bases that match TRBD1. Germline V lookup: CDR1 GTSNPN, CDR2 SVGIG (reference sequence). J gave up 4 bases and V 6 bases, and 11 bases lay outside the gene matches. The CDR3 covers 14 residues. CDR3 sequence (DNA): TGTGCCTGCCTGACAGGGACAAGTGTCACTGAAGCTTTCTTT. Translation: CACLTGTSVTEAFF.

The chain carries TRBV21-1 and TRBJ2-7; TRBD2 is the table's D call and was not checked against the DNA. TRBV21-1 is termed a pseudogene. The CDR3 sequence is 15 residues long. The CDR3 sequence is CASRKEGTSGSEQYF. The DNA for the CDR3 is TGTGCCAGCAGAAAAGAGGGGACTAGCGGGTCCGAGCAGTACTTC.

There are many counts of this clonotype. V and J are TRBV30 and TRBJ2-3, with TRBD2 identical over 10 bases. Per germline, CDR1 GTSNPN and CDR2 SVGIG (reference sequence). With V trimmed by 1 base and J by 1 base, 8 bases remained unmatched. CDR3 length: 17 amino acids. CDR3 nucleotide sequence: TGTGCCTGGAGTGGGGGAATTGGACTAGCGGGCACAGATACGCAGTATTTT. This encodes CAWSGGIGLAGTDTQYF.